A selection of T cell receptor beta chains follows, all from one sample in a study of CD8+ T cells in alopecia areata. The assay was immunoSEQ multiplex PCR, and TCRdb's table has in-frame clones only and misses some. The repertoire holds 95,000 to 100,000 clones, roughly three fifths seen once, with around 15% in the top ten. Sequencing was performed on CD8+ T cells sorted from blood, taken at roughly week 58, from a patient treated with tofacitinib. These receptors all stem from a human donor with alopecia areata. CDR3s include the opening cysteine and the closing phenylalanine or tryptophan. D genes are given only for firm matches. Not all rows give a size; the values are once, few, many and, for expanded clones, a class.

v_call	clone_size	d_call	j_call	cdr3_nt	cdr3_aa
TRBV4-1	few	TRBD1	TRBJ1-5	TGCGCCAGCAGCCAGACGACAGGGATATATCAGCCCCAGCATTTT	CASSQTTGIYQPQHF
TRBV9	-	-	TRBJ1-3	TGTGCCAGCAGCGCGCCGACAGACTCTGGAAACACCATATATTTT	CASSAPTDSGNTIYF
TRBV25-1	once	-	TRBJ2-5	TGTGCCAGCAGTGAATTGAGGGAGGTTCCGGCGCAAGAGACCCAGTACTTC	CASSELREVPAQETQYF
TRBV30	few	TRBD1	TRBJ2-7	TGTGCATCGGGACAGGGGAACGAGCAGTACTTC	CASGQGNEQYF
TRBV2	-	-	TRBJ2-7	TGTGCCAGCAGTGAAAATTTCGGGGCCTACGAGCAGTACTTC	CASSENFGAYEQYF
TRBV29-1	once	-	TRBJ1-2	TGCAGCGTTGAAGAAGGTGAAGGGAAGGCCTATGGCTACACCTTC	CSVEEGEGKAYGYTF
TRBV4-1	-	-	TRBJ1-1	TGCGCCAGCAGCCAAGATCGGACAGACATGAACACTGAAGCTTTCTTT	CASSQDRTDMNTEAFF
TRBV4-1	-	-	TRBJ1-3	TGCGCCAGCAGCCACCCTTTTTCGGGAAACACCATATATTTT	CASSHPFSGNTIYF
TRBV6-5	-	TRBD1	TRBJ1-1	TGTGCCAGCACCCCCAGGGGGTTTAGAGGCACTGAAGCTTTCTTT	CASTPRGFRGTEAFF
TRBV13	-	-	TRBJ1-1	TGTGCCAGCAGCTTAGGCAGGGCCCGAGCTTTCTTT	CASSLGRARAFF
TRBV13	-	TRBD2	TRBJ2-2	TGTGCCAGCAGCGATGGGACTAGCGGGGCCACCGGGGAGCTGTTTTTT	CASSDGTSGATGELFF
TRBV5-1	-	TRBD1	TRBJ2-7	TGCGCCACCAAAGAATCGACAGGGGGCTACGAGCAGTACTTC	CATKESTGGYEQYF
TRBV7-6	-	-	TRBJ2-7	TGTGCCAGCAGCTTAGGTGGCAGCTATCGCGAGCAGTACTTC	CASSLGGSYREQYF
TRBV9	once	TRBD1	TRBJ1-1	TGTGCCAGCAGCGTCCCAGGGGGGAACACTGAAGCTTTCTTT	CASSVPGGNTEAFF
TRBV27	-	-	TRBJ2-3	TGTGCCAGCAGTTTTTTGGGGGGCCCAGGTAGCACAGATACGCAGTATTTT	CASSFLGGPGSTDTQYF
TRBV7-2	-	-	TRBJ1-2	TGTGCCAGCAGCCCCTGGACAGATGGCTACACCTTC	CASSPWTDGYTF
TRBV10-3	-	TRBD1	TRBJ1-1	TGTGCCATCAGTGAACCGGACAGGGACGACACTGAAGCTTTCTTT	CAISEPDRDDTEAFF
TRBV27	-	-	TRBJ1-5	TGTGCCAGCAGTTTATTCGGTCAGCCCCAGCATTTT	CASSLFGQPQHF
TRBV10-3	-	TRBD1	TRBJ1-5	TGTGCCATCAGTGGGACAGGGAATCAGCCCCAGCATTTT	CAISGTGNQPQHF
TRBV5-6	-	-	TRBJ2-7	TGTGCCAGCAGCCTCACCTACGAGCAGTACTTC	CASSLTYEQYF
TRBV2	-	-	TRBJ1-1	TGTGCCAGTAGTACAGGGAGCACTGAAGCTTTCTTT	CASSTGSTEAFF
TRBV6-5	many	-	TRBJ2-7	TGTGCCAGCAGTTACGATGTCATTTCCTACGAGCAGTACTTC	CASSYDVISYEQYF
TRBV5-4	-	-	TRBJ2-1	TGTGCCAGCAGCTTGGGGCAGGGTGGACAGAATGAGCAGTTCTTC	CASSLGQGGQNEQFF
TRBV2	-	-	TRBJ1-6	TGTGCCAGCAGTGACCCCGGGGGGACTAATTCACCCCTCCACTTT	CASSDPGGTNSPLHF
TRBV9	-	-	TRBJ1-2	TGTGCCAGCAATTCCGAGTCTAACTATGGCTACACCTTC	CASNSESNYGYTF
TRBV19	-	-	TRBJ2-7	TGTGCCAGTAGTATATTTTTGGCAGGGACCCACGAGCAGTACTTC	CASSIFLAGTHEQYF
TRBV5-1	-	-	TRBJ2-7	TGCGCCAGACAGGGAGGACCCTACGAGCAGTACTTC	CARQGGPYEQYF
TRBV2	-	-	TRBJ2-7	TGTGCCAGCAGGGACAACTGGACAAACGAGCAGTACTTC	CASRDNWTNEQYF
TRBV29-1	-	TRBD1	TRBJ1-2	TGCAGCGACAGGACAGGGCTTGCTGGCTACACCTTC	CSDRTGLAGYTF
TRBV5-6	few	TRBD2	TRBJ2-3	TGTGCCAGCAGCTTAGCCCGGCTAGCGGGTTTTCTCACAGATACGCAGTATTTT	CASSLARLAGFLTDTQYF
TRBV5-1	-	TRBD1	TRBJ1-1	TGCGCCAGCAGCTTCACTCGACAGGGGAGCACTGAAGCTTTCTTT	CASSFTRQGSTEAFF
TRBV29-1	-	TRBD1	TRBJ2-3	TGCAGCGTTGAAGGAGGACAGGGGGAGCCAGATACGCAGTATTTT	CSVEGGQGEPDTQYF
TRBV5-1	-	TRBD1	TRBJ2-7	TGCGCCAGCAGCTTGGGGGACAGCAGCTACGAGCAGTACTTC	CASSLGDSSYEQYF
TRBV13	once	-	TRBJ2-7	TGTGCCAGCAGCTTAAACCGGGTCCGCACCTACGAGCAGTACTTC	CASSLNRVRTYEQYF
TRBV5-1	-	TRBD2	TRBJ2-7	TGCGCCAGCAGCTTTCAACTAGCGGGGGTCTACGAGCAGTACTTC	CASSFQLAGVYEQYF
TRBV6-1	-	-	TRBJ2-4	TGTGCCAGCGTGGGTTCCAAAAACATTCAGTACTTC	CASVGSKNIQYF